Shown below are 10 T cell receptor beta chains from a single sample sequenced in a study of CD8 T cells in Susac syndrome. The RNA input was about 0.45 to 1 ug, and it was reverse transcribed with random hexamers. Via MiXCR, TCRdb re-called the immunoSEQ multiplex PCR reads, giving one row per CDR3 protein. The data show about 240,000 distinct CDR3 sequences, around 96% seen once. What was sequenced was CD4+ T cells from PBMCs. The receptor source for this set is a human donor with Susac syndrome.

The J gene is TRBJ1-5, the V gene TRBV7-9, with D perhaps TRBD1 (5 bases). CDR1 SEHNR and CDR2 FQNEAQ come from the germline V gene (reference sequence). Trimming left V 1 base short and J 7 bases short, with 14 bases between. The CDR3 sequence is 15 residues long. For the CDR3, the DNA is TGTGCCAGCAGCTTAGGGCAACAGGCTCTCCAGCCCCAGCATTTT. Encoded protein: CASSLGQQALQPQHF.

J is TRBJ2-7 and V is TRBV25-1, with a tentative D call TRBD1 (6 bases). The germline V gene encodes CDR1 MGHDK and CDR2 SYGVNS. CDR3 length equals 13 residues. The V gene lost 7 bases and the J gene lost 0 bases, with 10 bases spanning the gap. The CDR3 protein is CASKGDNSYEQYF. CDR3 sequence (DNA): TGTGCCAGCAAGGGGGACAACTCCTACGAGCAGTACTTC.

The rearrangement links TRBV28 to TRBJ1-2; D may be TRBD1 (5 bases). Germline lookup yields CDR1 MDHEN and CDR2 SYDVKM. This CDR3 contains 17 residues. The germline V and J ends were trimmed by 6 bases and 6 bases, with 26 bases remaining between them. The DNA for the CDR3 is TGTGCCAGCAGCCTTCCCCCCCCAGGGATCATGGGACATGGCTACACCTTC. Protein product: CASSLPPPGIMGHGYTF.

The V call is TRBV30, the J call TRBJ1-5, with 7 nucleotides matching TRBD1. V lost 0 bases and J lost 8; bases outside the gene matches: 4. The CDR3 has 13 amino acids. The germline V gene encodes CDR1 GTSNPN and CDR2 SVGIG (reference sequence). The CDR3 sequence is CAWSVQGSEPQHF. In nucleotides, the CDR3 is TGTGCCTGGAGTGTACAGGGGAGCGAGCCCCAGCATTTT.

V is TRBV28 and J is TRBJ1-2; no clear D. Germline V gene sequence: CDR1 MDHEN, CDR2 SYDVKM. V lost 9 bases to trimming and J lost 8 bases, with 16 bases between them. The CDR3 runs 12 residues. CDR3 sequence: CASRRDLRGYTF. In DNA, the CDR3 is TGTGCCAGTCGCCGAGATTTGCGAGGCTACACCTTC.

This chain joins TRBV29-1 and TRBJ2-7; TRBD2 aligns across 13 bases. V shed 6 bases and J 3 bases; nucleotides not matched to a gene: 8. The CDR3 is 15 residues long. Germline loops: CDR1 SQVTM, CDR2 ANQGSEA. As DNA, the CDR3 is TGCAGCGTGCTGGGCGGACTAGCGGGAGACTACGAGCAGTACTTC. Its protein product is CSVLGGLAGDYEQYF.

The CDR3 reads CSVVQEKLFF. CDR3 sequence (DNA): TGCAGCGTAGTACAGGAAAAACTGTTTTTT. The chain recombines TRBV29-1 with TRBJ1-4, with unresolved D. The germline gives CDR1 SQVTM, CDR2 ANQGSEA. V lost 6 bases and J 8 bases, leaving 7 bases between the germline ends. The CDR3 is made up of 10 amino acids.

J is TRBJ2-1 and V is TRBV19, with D possibly TRBD1 on 6 matching bases. The CDR3 is 15 amino acids. CDR1 and CDR2 from the germline V gene are LNHDA and SQIVND (reference sequence). The V and J ends lost 11 bases and 1 base respectively, with 18 bases between them. DNA for the CDR3: TGTGCCTCAGGCAGGGGTGAGGCTTCCTACAATGAGCAGTTCTTC. The encoded protein is CASGRGEASYNEQFF. Together with reference TRBV19 and TRBJ2-1, the CDR3 gives the full variable domain: DGGITQSPKYLFRKEGQNVTLSCEQNLNHDAMYWYRQDPGQGLRLIYYSQIVNDFQKGDIAEGYSVSREKKESFPLTVTSAQKNPTAFYLCASGRGEASYNEQFFGPGTRLTVL.

The genes are TRBV9 and TRBJ2-1; the D is unclear. V shed 0 bases and J shed 6 bases, with 10 bases lying between them. Germline values: CDR1 SGDLS, CDR2 YYNGEE. This CDR3 contains 14 residues. The CDR3, as DNA: TGTGCCAGCAGCGTAGCAGCCCGCGGCAATGAGCAGTTCTTC. This sequence encodes CASSVAARGNEQFF.

This rearrangement joins TRBV29-1 to TRBJ2-3; TRBD1 is a possible D gene (6 bases). Trimming cost V 6 bases and J 1 base, with 14 bases left between them. The CDR3 has 14 residues. The germline CDR1 and CDR2 sequences are SQVTM and ANQGSEA. The CDR3 here is CSVGTGFGTDTQYF. In DNA, the CDR3 is TGCAGCGTCGGTACAGGGTTCGGCACAGATACGCAGTATTTT.